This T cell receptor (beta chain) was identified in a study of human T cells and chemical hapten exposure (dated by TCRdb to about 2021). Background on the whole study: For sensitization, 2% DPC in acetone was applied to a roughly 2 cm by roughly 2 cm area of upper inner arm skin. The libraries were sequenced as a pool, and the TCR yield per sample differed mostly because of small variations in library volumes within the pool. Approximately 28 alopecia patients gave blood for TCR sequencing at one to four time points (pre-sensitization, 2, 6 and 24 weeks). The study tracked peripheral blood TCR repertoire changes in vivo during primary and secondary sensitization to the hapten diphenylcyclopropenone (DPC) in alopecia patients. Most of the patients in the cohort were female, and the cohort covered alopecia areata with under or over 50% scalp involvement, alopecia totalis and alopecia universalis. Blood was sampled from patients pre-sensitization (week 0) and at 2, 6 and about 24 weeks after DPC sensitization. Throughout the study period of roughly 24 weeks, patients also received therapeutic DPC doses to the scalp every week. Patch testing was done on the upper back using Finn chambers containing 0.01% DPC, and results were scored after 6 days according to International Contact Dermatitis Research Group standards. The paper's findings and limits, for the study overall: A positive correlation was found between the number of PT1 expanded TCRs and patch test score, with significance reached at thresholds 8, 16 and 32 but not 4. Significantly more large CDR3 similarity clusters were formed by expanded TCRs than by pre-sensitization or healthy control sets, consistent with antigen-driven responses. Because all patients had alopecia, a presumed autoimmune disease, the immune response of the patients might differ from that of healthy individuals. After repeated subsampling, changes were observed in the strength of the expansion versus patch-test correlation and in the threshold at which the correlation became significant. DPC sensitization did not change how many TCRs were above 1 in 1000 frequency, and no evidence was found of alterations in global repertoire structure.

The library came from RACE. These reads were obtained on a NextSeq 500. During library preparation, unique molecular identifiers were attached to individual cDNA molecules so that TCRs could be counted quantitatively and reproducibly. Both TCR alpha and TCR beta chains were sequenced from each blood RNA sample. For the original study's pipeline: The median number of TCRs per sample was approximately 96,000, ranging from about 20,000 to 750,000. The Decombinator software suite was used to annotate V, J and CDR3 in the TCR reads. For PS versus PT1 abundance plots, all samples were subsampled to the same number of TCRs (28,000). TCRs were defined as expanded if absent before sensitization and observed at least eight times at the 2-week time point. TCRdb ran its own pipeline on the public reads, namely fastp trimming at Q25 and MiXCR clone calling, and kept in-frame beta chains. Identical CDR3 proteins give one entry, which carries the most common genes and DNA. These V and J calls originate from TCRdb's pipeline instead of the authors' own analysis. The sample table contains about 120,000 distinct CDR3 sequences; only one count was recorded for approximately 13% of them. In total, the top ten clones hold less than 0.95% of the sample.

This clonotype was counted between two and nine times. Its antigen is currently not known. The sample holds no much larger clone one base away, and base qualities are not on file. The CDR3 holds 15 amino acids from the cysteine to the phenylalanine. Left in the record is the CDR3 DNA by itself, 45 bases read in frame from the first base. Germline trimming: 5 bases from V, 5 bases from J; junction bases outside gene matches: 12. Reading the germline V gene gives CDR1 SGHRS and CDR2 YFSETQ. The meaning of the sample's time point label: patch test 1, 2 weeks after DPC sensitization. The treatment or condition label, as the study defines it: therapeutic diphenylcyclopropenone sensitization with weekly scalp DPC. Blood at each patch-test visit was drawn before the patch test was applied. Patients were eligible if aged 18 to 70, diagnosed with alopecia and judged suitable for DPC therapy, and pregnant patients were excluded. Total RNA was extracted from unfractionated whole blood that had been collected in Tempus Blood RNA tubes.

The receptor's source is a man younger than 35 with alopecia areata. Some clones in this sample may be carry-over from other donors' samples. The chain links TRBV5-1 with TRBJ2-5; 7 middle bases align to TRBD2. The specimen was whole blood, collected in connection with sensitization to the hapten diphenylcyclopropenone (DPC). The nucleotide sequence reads TGCGCCAGCAGTCCGCCCGGGGGGTATCTCGAGACCCAGTACTTC. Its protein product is CASSPPGGYLETQYF.